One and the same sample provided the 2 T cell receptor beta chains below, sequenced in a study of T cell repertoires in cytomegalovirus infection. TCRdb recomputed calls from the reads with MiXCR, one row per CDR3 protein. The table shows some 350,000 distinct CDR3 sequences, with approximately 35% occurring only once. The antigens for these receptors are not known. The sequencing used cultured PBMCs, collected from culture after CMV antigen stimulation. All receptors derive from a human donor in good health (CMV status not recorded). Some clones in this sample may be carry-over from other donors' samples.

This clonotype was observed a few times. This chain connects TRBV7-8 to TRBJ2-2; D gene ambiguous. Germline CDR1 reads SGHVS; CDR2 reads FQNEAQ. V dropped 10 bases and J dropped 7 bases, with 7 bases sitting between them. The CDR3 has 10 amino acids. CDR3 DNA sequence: TGTGCCACCAAGGACGGGGAGCTGTTTTTT. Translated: CATKDGELFF.

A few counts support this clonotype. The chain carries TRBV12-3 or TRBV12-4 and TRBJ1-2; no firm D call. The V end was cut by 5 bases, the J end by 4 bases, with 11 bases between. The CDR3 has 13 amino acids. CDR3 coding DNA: TGTGCCAGCAGTGGCGGACCGGGCTATGGCTACACCTTC. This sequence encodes CASSGGPGYGYTF.